The clone carrying this T cell receptor (beta chain) was seen just once. The antigen remains unidentified. Investigators divided CD4+ cells into CD45RA+ naive and CD45RA-negative memory subsets. Using about 0.2 ug DNA, about 30,000 T cell genomes, the sorted-subset replicate PCRs were run. The method was immunoSEQ multiplex PCR; TCRdb's version includes in-frame clones alone and lacks a portion of them. The table records millions of clones, approximately 90% of them present only once. The data are from a study of shared clonotypes between healthy human individuals. Findings and limits, study-wide: Non-shared clonotypes had lower generation probabilities than those shared by all four donors.

From germline, CDR1 is ENHRY and CDR2 SYGVKD. The length of the CDR3 is 14 residues. V dropped 11 bases and J dropped 1; count of bases not matched to a gene: 10. The clonotype comes from a man aged 18-30 years in good health. The V gene is TRBV10-3, the J gene TRBJ1-1, with 7 bases that match TRBD1. The sequencing sample was made of naive CD4+ T cells sorted from blood. Stated subset: CD45RA+ positively selected. The CDR3 sequence is CASTGEGTNTEAFF. CDR3 nucleotides: TGTGCCTCCACAGGGGAGGGTACGAACACTGAAGCTTTCTTT.